This paragraph reports one T cell receptor (beta chain). This CDR3 comprises 14 residues. Looked up from germline, CDR1 is GTSNPN and CDR2 is SVGIG (reference sequence). V lost 0 bases and J 2 bases, leaving 10 bases between the germline ends. The record originates from a study of blood T cell repertoires in COVID-19. Overall study context: Sites in the United States, Italy and Spain provided acute and convalescent COVID-19 samples. PBMCs, B-cell-depleted T cells, or T cells provided the cDNA or gDNA that made up the material.

Method: immunoSEQ multiplex PCR; TCRdb's copy keeps in-frame clones and lacks some. The sample carries roughly 330,000 clones, roughly 90% recorded once. Material: peripheral blood. This sequence joins TRBV30 and TRBJ1-1; tentative D call: TRBD1 (5 bases). The sequence came from a man aged 18 to 29 who had recovered from COVID-19. In nucleotides, the CDR3 is TGTGCCTGGAGTGTACAGGTGACTAACACTGAAGCTTTCTTT. Amino acids: CAWSVQVTNTEAFF.